This TCR beta chain originates from a study of somatic mutations in cytotoxic T cells in rheumatoid arthritis. Study information: Nearly 100% purity was obtained when some V beta antibody-stained T-cell populations were flow-sorted; these included V beta1+ cells sequenced for TCRB. Findings and limits, study-wide: No significant CD8+ T-cell clonality difference was found between rheumatoid arthritis patients and age-matched controls. Just what the expanded CD8+ clones targeted, in terms of antigens, remained unknown.

Concerning this clone: Antigen unknown.

Between the trimmed V and J ends, which lost 1 base and 5 bases, there was a span of 21 bases. CDR3 size: 18 residues. Germline V gene lookup returns CDR1 MGHRA and CDR2 YSYEKL. The table came from immunoSEQ multiplex PCR; TCRdb's copy has only in-frame clones and leaves some out. In the table there are 13,000 to 15,000 clones, roughly three quarters of which are singletons. The sequence was collected from an adult with rheumatoid arthritis. This chain connects TRBV4-1 to TRBJ1-5, with D perhaps TRBD1 (5 bases). The sequenced sample consisted of CD8+ T cells sorted from blood. The CDR3 reads CASSQADTTTHFDQPQHF. The CDR3 DNA follows: TGCGCCAGCAGCCAAGCGGACACCACGACGCATTTCGATCAGCCCCAGCATTTT.